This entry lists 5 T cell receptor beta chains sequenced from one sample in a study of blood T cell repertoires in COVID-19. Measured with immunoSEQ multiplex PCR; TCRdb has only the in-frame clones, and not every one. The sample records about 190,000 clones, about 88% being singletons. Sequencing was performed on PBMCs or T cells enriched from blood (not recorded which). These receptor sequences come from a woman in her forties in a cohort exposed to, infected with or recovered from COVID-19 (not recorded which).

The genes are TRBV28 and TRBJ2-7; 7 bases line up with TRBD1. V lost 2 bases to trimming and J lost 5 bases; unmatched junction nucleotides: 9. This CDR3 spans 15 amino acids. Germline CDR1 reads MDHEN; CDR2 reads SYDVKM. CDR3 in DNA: TGTGCCAGCAGTTTACCACAGGGGATGGGGGACGAGCAGTACTTC. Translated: CASSLPQGMGDEQYF.

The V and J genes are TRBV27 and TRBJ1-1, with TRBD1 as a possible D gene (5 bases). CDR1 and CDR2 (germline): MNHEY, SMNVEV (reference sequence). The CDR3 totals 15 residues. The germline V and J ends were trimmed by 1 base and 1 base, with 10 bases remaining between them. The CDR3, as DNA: TGTGCCAGCAGTTTATGGTCCGGGGGGAACACTGAAGCTTTCTTT. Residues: CASSLWSGGNTEAFF.

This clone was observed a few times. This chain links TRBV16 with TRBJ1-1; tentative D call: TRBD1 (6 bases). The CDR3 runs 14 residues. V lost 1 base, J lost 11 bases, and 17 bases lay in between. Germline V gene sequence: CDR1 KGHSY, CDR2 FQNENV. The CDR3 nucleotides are TGTGCCAGCAGCCAATTGAACAGGGTGGAGATGGCTTTCTTT. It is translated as CASSQLNRVEMAFF.

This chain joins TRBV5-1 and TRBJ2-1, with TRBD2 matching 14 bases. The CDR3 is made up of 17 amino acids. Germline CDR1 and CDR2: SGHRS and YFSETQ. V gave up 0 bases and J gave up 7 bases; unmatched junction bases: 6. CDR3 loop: CASSLGGTSGRSNEQFF. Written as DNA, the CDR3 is TGCGCCAGCAGCTTGGGCGGGACTAGCGGGAGAAGTAATGAGCAGTTCTTC.

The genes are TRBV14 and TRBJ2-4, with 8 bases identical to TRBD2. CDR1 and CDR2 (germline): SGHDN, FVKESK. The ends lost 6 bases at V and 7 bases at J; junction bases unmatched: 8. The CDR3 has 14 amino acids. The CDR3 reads CASRVTGGPNIQYF. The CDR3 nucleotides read TGTGCCAGCAGGGTTACGGGAGGGCCGAACATTCAGTACTTC.